The 14 T cell receptor beta chains presented below share a single source sample, sequenced in a study of T cells in Graves' hyperthyroidism and ophthalmopathy. RNA transcripts provided the source from which TCR beta CDR3 regions were amplified. The HTBI primer set was used in a first-round RT-PCR of the TCR CDR3. TCRdb re-analysed the multiplex PCR reads in MiXCR, keeping a single row per CDR3 protein. The sample includes 400,000 to 600,000 distinct CDR3 sequences, approximately 16% of them seen just once. Sequencing was performed on blood. The receptor source for this set is a woman in her twenties or thirties with Graves' ophthalmopathy.

There are a few counts of this clonotype. V and J are TRBV27 and TRBJ2-3; 9 nucleotides agree with TRBD1. J gave up 4 bases and V 6 bases, and 8 bases lay outside the gene matches. The CDR3 is made up of 15 amino acids. Germline CDR1 and CDR2: MNHEY and SMNVEV (reference sequence). Written as DNA, the CDR3 is TGTGCCAGCAGCACCGGGACAGGGATCCCAGATACGCAGTATTTT. It is translated as CASSTGTGIPDTQYF.

CDR3 region: CASSLEMEGGYYGYTF. In nucleotides, the CDR3 is TGTGCCAGCAGCTTAGAGATGGAGGGCGGCTACTATGGCTACACCTTC. The chain combines TRBV7-2 with TRBJ1-2; no clear D. The CDR3 consists of 16 residues. The V end was cut by 1 base, the J end by 3 bases, with 15 bases between. Germline CDR1 is SGHTA and CDR2 is FQGNSA.

The V call is TRBV3-1, the J call TRBJ1-1; 10 positions match TRBD1. Per germline, CDR1 LGHDT and CDR2 YNNKEL (reference sequence). This CDR3 spans 15 amino acids. J lost 6 bases, V lost 1 base, and 5 bases had no gene match. The CDR3 bases are TGTGCCAGCAGCCAAGGGACCGGGACAGGGGCTGAAGCTTTCTTT. It yields the protein CASSQGTGTGAEAFF. Full variable domain (rest looked up from reference TRBV3-1 and TRBJ1-1): DTAVSQTPKYLVTQMGNDKSIKCEQNLGHDTMYWYKQDSKKFLKIMFSYNNKELIINETVPNRFSPKSPDKAHLNLHINSLELGDSAVYFCASSQGTGTGAEAFFGQGTRLTVV.

This clonotype turned up a few times. This chain connects TRBV9 to TRBJ2-2; 7 bases line up with TRBD2. Trimming removed 0 bases from V and 4 bases from J; junction bases left unmatched: 12. CDR3 length: 18 amino acids. The germline CDR1 and CDR2 sequences are SGDLS and YYNGEE. The CDR3: CASSVVPITGGATGELFF. The DNA for the CDR3 is TGTGCCAGCAGCGTAGTCCCGATCACGGGAGGCGCCACCGGGGAGCTGTTTTTT.

This clonotype was seen more than once but under ten times. The chain is built from TRBV28 and TRBJ2-1; 7 nucleotides match TRBD2. There are 15 residues in the CDR3. V shed 2 bases, J shed 4 bases, and the junction held 5 bases outside the gene matches. Germline V gene data show CDR1 as MDHEN and CDR2 as SYDVKM. CDR3 bases: TGTGCCAGCAGTTTACCCGGGACTAAATACAATGAGCAGTTCTTC. Encoded protein: CASSLPGTKYNEQFF.

This clonotype has only a few counts. V is TRBV9 and J is TRBJ2-3; a weak D match, TRBD2 (7 bases). Germline-derived CDR1 and CDR2 are SGDLS and YYNGEE. The CDR3 runs to 16 residues. V was clipped by 3 bases and J by 2 bases, with 16 bases between them. For the CDR3, the DNA is TGTGCCAGCAGCGAAGGGGGGGGAGAGGACACAGATACGCAGTATTTT. It translates to CASSEGGGEDTDTQYF.

The chain is built from TRBV20-1 and TRBJ1-1; 7 nucleotides line up with TRBD1. The J segment lost 3 bases and the V segment lost 1 base, leaving 11 bases of the junction unmatched. Germline V gene sequence: CDR1 DFQATT, CDR2 SNEGSKA (reference sequence). The length of the CDR3 is 16 residues. The CDR3 DNA reads as TGCAGTGCTAGAGGGCCAGGGGGTAATGGGGACACTGAAGCTTTCTTT. Protein product: CSARGPGGNGDTEAFF.

This clonotype was counted at least ten times. V usage is TRBV12-3 or TRBV12-4 and J usage is TRBJ2-2; 10 bases fit TRBD2. The V segment lost 8 bases and the J segment 0 bases; nucleotides outside the gene matches: 9. The CDR3 has 17 amino acids. CDR3 sequence reads: CASGRTSGNANTGELFF. In DNA, the CDR3 is TGTGCCAGCGGAAGGACTAGCGGTAACGCGAACACCGGGGAGCTGTTTTTT.

The sample holds many counts of this clonotype. The chain couples TRBV28 to TRBJ1-1; weak D call: TRBD1 (6 bases). The CDR3 extends over 13 amino acids. Germline CDR1 MDHEN, CDR2 SYDVKM. V was pared by 6 bases and J by 3 bases, with 11 bases between. The CDR3 nucleotides read TGTGCCAGCAGGCAACAGGGATACACTGAAGCTTTCTTT. Its translation is CASRQQGYTEAFF.

Comment on this clonotype: Without the conserved terminal phenylalanine or tryptophan, this CDR3 likely stems from a read error. This chain connects TRBV6-5 to TRBJ1-6, with D possibly matching TRBD1 (6 bases). The germline V and J ends were trimmed by 4 bases and 0 bases, with 13 bases remaining between them. CDR3 length: 17 amino acids. CDR1 and CDR2 from the germline V gene are MNHEY and SVGAGI. The CDR3 sequence: CASSFPGQSSYNSPLHS. The CDR3 DNA follows: TGTGCCAGCAGTTTCCCAGGACAGAGCTCCTATAATTCACCCCTCCACTCT.

CDR3 loop: CSAIRQGTYEQYF. For the CDR3, the DNA is TGCAGTGCTATAAGACAGGGAACCTACGAGCAGTACTTC. The rearrangement uses TRBV20-1 and TRBJ2-7; 7 nucleotides match TRBD1. This CDR3 comprises 13 residues. Trimming cost V 4 bases and J 2 bases; bases outside gene matches: 5. CDR1 and CDR2 (germline): DFQATT, SNEGSKA (reference sequence).

In this sample, this clonotype turned up many times. The chain carries TRBV7-2 and TRBJ2-7, with unresolved D. The CDR3 runs 15 residues. Germline CDR1 SGHTA, CDR2 FQGNSA. The V end lost 2 bases, the J end lost 1 base, and 12 bases lay between the germline ends. The CDR3: CASSLLISSSYEQYF. Here the CDR3 DNA reads TGTGCCAGCAGCTTACTAATTTCCAGTTCCTACGAGCAGTACTTC. The full variable domain, its missing parts supplied by reference TRBV7-2 and TRBJ2-7, is GAGVSQSPSNKVTEKGKDVELRCDPISGHTALYWYRQSLGQGLEFLIYFQGNSAPDKSGLPSDRFSAERTGGSVSTLTIQRTQQEDSAVYLCASSLLISSSYEQYFGPGTRLTVT.

The CDR3 is CASSRDRGSETQYF. CDR3 nucleotides: TGTGCCAGCAGCCGGGACAGGGGGTCGGAGACCCAGTACTTC. V usage is TRBV7-9 and J usage is TRBJ2-5; 11 nucleotides align to TRBD1. This CDR3 comprises 14 residues. Germline-derived CDR1 and CDR2 are SEHNR and FQNEAQ (reference sequence). J gave up 5 bases and V 5 bases, and 4 bases lay outside the gene matches.

This clonotype was picked up many times. This rearrangement joins TRBV20-1 to TRBJ2-7; D ambiguous. The CDR3 contains 13 residues. Germline values: CDR1 DFQATT, CDR2 SNEGSKA (reference sequence). This CDR3 reads CSSYSGSFYEQYF. The CDR3 DNA reads as TGCAGCTCCTATTCGGGCTCCTTCTACGAGCAGTACTTC.